These T cell receptor beta chains were read from a single sample in a study of T cells in Graves' hyperthyroidism and ophthalmopathy. TCRdb re-called the multiplex PCR reads with MiXCR, one entry per CDR3 protein. The data hold about 340,000 distinct CDR3 sequences, with 20% to 25% observed a single time. The sample was blood. The source of these receptors is a woman between 45 and 60 years old with Graves' hyperthyroidism. Both conserved end residues are part of each CDR3.

J: TRBJ2-7
V: TRBV15
CDR3: CATSNRGRDLSYEQYF

J: TRBJ2-5
V: TRBV5-1
CDR3: CASSRTGVVETQYF

J: TRBJ1-1
V: TRBV2
CDR3: CASSVRREVTEAFF

J: TRBJ2-7
V: TRBV2
CDR3: CATQRMGGEQYF

J: TRBJ2-3
V: TRBV5-1
CDR3: CASSSTGTNTQYF

J: TRBJ1-1
V: TRBV29-1
CDR3: CSVGHLNTEAFF

J: TRBJ2-3
V: TRBV19
CDR3: CASSKTKGNTDTQYF

J: TRBJ2-3
V: TRBV5-1
CDR3: CASSLSAGGSTDTQYF

J: TRBJ2-1
V: TRBV5-1
CDR3: CASSVIAGGVYNEQFF

J: TRBJ2-5
V: TRBV29-1
CDR3: CSVDIVFQETQYF

J: TRBJ1-4
V: TRBV2
CDR3: CASSRTGSGKLFF

J: TRBJ2-1
V: TRBV29-1
CDR3: CSYKDRGRVSSYNEQFF

J: TRBJ2-5
V: TRBV11-1
CDR3: CASSHGTSGGETQYF

J: TRBJ1-5
V: TRBV6-1
CDR3: CASSGASRNQPQHF

J: TRBJ2-7
V: TRBV10-3
CDR3: CAISEGTGGYEQYF

J: TRBJ2-3
V: TRBV11-1
CDR3: CASSFRGTSRTDTQYF

J: TRBJ2-7
V: TRBV12-3/TRBV12-4
CDR3: CASSPLGHFYEQYF

J: TRBJ1-5
V: TRBV12-3/TRBV12-4
CDR3: CASSPGLGNQPQHF

J: TRBJ2-1
V: TRBV2
CDR3: CASRAGTYNEQFF

J: TRBJ2-2
V: TRBV2
CDR3: CASSAVGGNTGELFF

J: TRBJ2-3
V: TRBV12-3/TRBV12-4
CDR3: CASSFGGESTDTQYF

J: TRBJ2-4
V: TRBV3-1
CDR3: CASRPNAGGRKYF

J: TRBJ1-6
V: TRBV12-3/TRBV12-4
CDR3: CASSQRGHDNSPLHF

J: TRBJ1-2
V: TRBV7-9
CDR3: CASSFDRDEGYTF

J: TRBJ1-2
V: TRBV20-1
CDR3: CSARARGLNGYTF